A single T cell receptor beta chain is shown here with its context. Its antigen is still unknown. It has no much larger one-base neighbor in the sample; base qualities were not kept. This entry is derived from a study of cytomegalovirus exposure and HLA in healthy donors (dated by TCRdb to 2017 to 2019). For the study in its entirety: An earlier analysis of approximately 640 of the donors reported 250 to 300 Gb of sequence data and around 110 million unique TCR beta sequences from about 200 million T cells. An early release that covered about 600 HLA-typed donors contained approximately 300 gigabases of sequencing data and about 84 million unique TCR sequences. The genetic ancestry cluster associated with self-reported Caucasian donors included over 80% of the 398 genotyped donors. The study was designed to test whether signatures of past pathogen exposure could be identified by cataloging public T cell receptors. Using immunosequencing, the study profiled T cell repertoires from 550 to 750 subjects and related those repertoires to cytomegalovirus serostatus. Along with the approximately 650-subject first cohort, a separate validation cohort of over a hundred different subjects was used. To predict cytomegalovirus infection status, the study combined high-throughput TCR immunosequencing, statistical association of individual TCRs with disease status, and machine learning. A later analysis re-examined previously published TCR beta repertoires from just over 650 donors and added high-resolution HLA genotyping to investigate patterns of TCR occurrence. In the later analysis, no new phenotypic data were used to find candidate immune exposures; instead, reliance was placed on TCR beta sequences and their occurrence across donors. An earlier analysis of nearly 600 of the donors applied high-throughput TCR beta sequencing to assess whether each TCR beta V gene segment acted as functional or pseudogenic. Donor age, sex, ethnicity and CMV serostatus were collected together with the repertoire data. In a later genetic analysis, genome-wide SNP genotypes for about 55% of the roughly 700 donors were used, and that subset was treated as a discovery cohort. Every discovery cohort repertoire had been produced on one sequencing platform. Both class I and class II loci were covered by HLA typing, at four-digit resolution. Typing coverage differed by locus: A, B, C, DRB1 and DQB1 were typed in about 629-630 donors, DQA1 in 500 to 550, DPA1 in some 610, and DPB1 in 400 to 490. Roughly five DR-DQ haplotypes were handled as single units for association and clustering, since linkage in the cohort was strong. Among some 410 genotyped donors of the cohort, an average of approximately 220,000 unique TCR beta nucleotide sequences was sequenced per donor, of which approximately 18% were non-productive. General study outcomes and caveats: In a later analysis, TCR association rates were found to vary across HLA loci, with the most associated TCRs seen for DRB1 alleles and the fewest for HLA-C alleles. Sequencing depth was assumed to be roughly uniform across donors in the presence/absence analyses, though that assumption may not hold. Linkage disequilibrium might explain the correlated functional status among segregating V segments, but an unknown experimental factor could not be excluded. Immune exposure information for the cohort was limited to CMV serostatus. In both the original and validation cohorts, the classifier was reported to diagnose cytomegalovirus status with high specificity and sensitivity. Most CMV-associated TCR beta chains appeared to be HLA-restricted in a later analysis, and the HLA associations seemed to be driven largely by CMV exposure. Most TCR sequences were observed very rarely across donors, whereas some public TCRs were present in many individuals. In the study, approximately 160 TCR beta chains were listed as associated with cytomegalovirus. A few of the identified cytomegalovirus-associated TCR beta chains were confirmed in vitro to be specific for cytomegalovirus antigens. In an earlier analysis of 587 of the donors, most TCR beta V segments appeared in productive rearrangements about 87% or about 30% of the time, broadly matching IMGT annotations. A group of highly shared sequence variants was considered likely to be a technical artifact of the sequencing pipeline. In a later analysis, over 15,000 TCR beta sequences were associated with specific HLA alleles at a false discovery rate of 0.05. It was suggested by the authors that the approach could potentially be generalized to other disease states and immunological phenotypes. In a later analysis, several top co-occurrence clusters were reported to appear linked to parvovirus B19, influenza, CMV and Epstein-Barr virus. In a later genetic analysis, a missense DCLRE1C variant was associated with V-gene and J-gene trimming of TCR beta chains, and the association was replicated in an independent cohort. Because the 87-base-pair reads could not distinguish some IMGT-functional V segments, including TRBV6-2 and TRBV6-3, those segments were excluded. A later analysis found that HLA-associated TCR beta chains were more clonally expanded and had lower generation probabilities than equally common non-associated chains. Assigning TCR associations to individual alleles was difficult when HLA alleles, especially DR and DQ, strongly co-occurred. Because HLA typing was missing for some donors at each locus, association tests included only the typed subset. According to a later genetic analysis, donors in an Asian-associated ancestry cluster had fewer N-insertions in productive TCRs than the roughly 700-donor mean. The cohort was sequenced for TCR beta chains only, and without alpha or paired-chain data the features that could be detected were limited. A further reported finding was that TCR beta sequences accurately predicted the HLA-A and HLA-B alleles for most subjects in the first cohort. Because counts were too low, around 18 rarely observed V segments, including chromosome 9 orphons, were left out of the earlier analysis of roughly 600 of the donors.

Clipping removes 4 bases from V and 3 bases from J, with 9 as the unmatched junction base count. CDR1 and CDR2 (SGHRS, YFSETQ) derive from the germline V gene. The CDR3 goes from the cysteine to the phenylalanine over 17 residues. Only CDR3 DNA is held: 51 bases, read in frame from base 1. Libraries were built with the immunoSEQ multiplex PCR assay. For the multiplex PCR, a mixture combining 60 forward primers for TCR Vbeta segments and 13 reverse primers for TCR Jbeta segments was used. A multiplex PCR assay on genomic DNA amplified the CDR3 region of rearranged TCR beta genes. The amplified TCR beta libraries were sequenced on the Illumina HiSeq System as 87-base-pair reads. On the authors' methods: Across the 600 to 700 repertoires, a later analysis counted approximately 75 million unique TCR beta chains, around 11 million of which were shared by at least two donors. Raw reads were error-corrected and collapsed into unique sequences with a nearest-neighbor algorithm that merged closely related sequences to remove PCR and sequencing errors. Alignment of CDR3 sequences to IMGT reference sequences was used to assign V, D and J gene segments. For a sequence to be retained, a match of at least six nucleotides to both a V gene segment and a J gene segment was required. A rearrangement was called productive if the CDR3 had no stop codons and remained in frame with V and J, and every other rearrangement was called non-productive. CDR3 was defined according to IMGT convention as the region running from the second conserved V-encoded cysteine to the conserved J-encoded phenylalanine. The earlier analysis of about 620 of the donors excluded sequences that lacked an unambiguous match to a single V gene segment. In an earlier analysis of about 590 of the donors, a V segment was called functional when productive rearrangements were above 56.7%, and segregating when the standard deviation between donors exceeded 5%. To diagnose cytomegalovirus status from the catalog of TCR beta chain sequences, a statistical classification framework was built. V and J gene assignment, in a later analysis, came from comparing TCR nucleotide sequences with IMGT/GENE-DB human TR gene sequences. In a later analysis, CDR3 sequences and most-parsimonious VDJ recombination scenarios were assigned using the TCRdist pipeline. In a later analysis, each TCR beta chain was defined by its CDR3 amino acid sequence together with its V-gene family, and reads without a unique V-gene family were excluded. To address suspected cross-contamination and a sequencing artifact, a later analysis removed approximately 590 highly shared, low-generation-probability nucleotide sequences. A later analysis calculated a clonal expansion index for each public chain from normalized within-repertoire ranks of inferred template counts. Generation probabilities in a later analysis came from a VDJ recombination model fitted to out-of-frame rearrangements, and those results were checked against IGoR. In a later analysis, TCR-TCR, TCR-HLA and TCR-CMV co-occurrence was scored with hypergeometric tests, and a repertoire-size bias correction was applied to TCR pairs. A later analysis estimated false discovery rates by permuting HLA or CMV assignments 20 times. In a later analysis, co-occurring TCRs were grouped using DBSCAN, and TCRdist sequence similarity was added for clustering within HLA-allele-positive subsets. Repertoires with fewer than 30,000 or more than 120,000 public chains were left out of co-occurrence clustering, as were five repertoires with anomalous nucleotide sharing. TCRdb mirrors the immuneACCESS table, restricted to in-frame sequences. Some clones are absent from its copies; in checked studies, under half trace to an unresolved V gene, and the reason for the others is unknown. V and J calls plus clone size are reproduced from that table; the DNA served to infer D and trimming. The sample yields under 100,000 clones; over 60% were counted once. About 3% of the sample is taken by the ten largest.

The cohort comprised 666 healthy bone marrow donors. At the time of sampling, all cohort members were nominally healthy, though unrecorded immune exposures were likely present. The donor was CMV seronegative and was included in the group of a few hundred seronegative cohort members. Every donor gave a peripheral blood sample, and the peripheral blood mononuclear cells from that sample were used for TCR beta sequencing. The Qiagen DNeasy Blood Extraction Kit was used to extract genomic DNA from the blood cell samples. The chain was built from TRBV5-1 and TRBJ2-6; TRBD1 aligns with 8 central bases. The origin of this receptor is a man aged 35 to 55 in good health and CMV-seronegative. Sequencing was done on a sample of PBMCs. Here is the DNA: TGCGCCAGCAGCCTCGCCTGGACAGGGCATGGGGCCAACGTCCTGACTTTC. Its amino acids are CASSLAWTGHGANVLTF.